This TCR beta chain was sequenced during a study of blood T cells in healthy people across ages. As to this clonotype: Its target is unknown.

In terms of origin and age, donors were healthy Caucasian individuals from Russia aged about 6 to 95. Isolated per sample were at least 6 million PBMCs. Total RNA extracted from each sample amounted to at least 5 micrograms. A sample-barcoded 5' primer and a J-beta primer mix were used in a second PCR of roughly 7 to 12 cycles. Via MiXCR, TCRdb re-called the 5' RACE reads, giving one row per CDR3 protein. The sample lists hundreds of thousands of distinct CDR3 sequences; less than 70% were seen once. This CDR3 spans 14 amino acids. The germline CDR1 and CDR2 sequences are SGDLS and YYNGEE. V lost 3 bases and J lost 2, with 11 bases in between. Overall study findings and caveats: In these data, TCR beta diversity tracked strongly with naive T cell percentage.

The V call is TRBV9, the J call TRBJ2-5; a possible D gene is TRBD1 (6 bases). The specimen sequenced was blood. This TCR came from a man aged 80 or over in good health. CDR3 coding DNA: TGTGCCAGCAGCGCATCACAGGGACAAGAGACCCAGTACTTC. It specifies CASSASQGQETQYF.